This TCR beta chain was recovered during a study of identical twins (dated by TCRdb to the mid-2010s). Notes on the research overall: To test whether fetal clonotypes persist, this study deep-sequenced TCR alpha and beta repertoires from monozygotic twins, from unrelated adults of various ages, and from cord blood. Replicate twin experiments were performed at different times using different library preparation protocols to rule out contamination.

What the authors observed across the whole study: The excess sharing between twins in beta out-of-frame sequences was weaker because fewer shared sequences reduced the signal-to-noise ratio. Abundant cord blood beta clonotypes carried fewer insertions; young adult naive repertoires showed a weaker similar trend, while memory repertoires showed none. Invariant T cells such as MAIT and iNKT could partly confound zero-insertion analyses, though diverse VJ usage argued against this for most clonotypes. Conclusions relied on cross-sectional statistical analysis, since the same donors could not be followed over many years. Compared with coincidental sharing between unrelated individuals, out-of-frame TCR alpha sequences shared between twins had an excess of sequences with low generation probability. Recombination models systematically underestimated out-of-frame TCR alpha sharing in monozygotic twins but agreed with sharing between unrelated individuals.

This clonotype was seen a handful of times. No antigen is known for it. Base qualities are not recorded, but no much larger clone differs from it by a single base. Every donor in the study was a healthy Caucasian. The V end loses 6 bases and the J end loses 2 bases, and a stretch of 16 bases separates them. The germline V gene provides CDR1 MDHEN and CDR2 SYDVKM. From cysteine to phenylalanine, the CDR3 is 15 amino acids long. The retained sequence is limited to the CDR3, 45 bases, with the frame set at the first base. Library method: 5' RACE. The instrument was an Illumina HiSeq 2000. Template switching introduced a universal primer binding site; the final cDNA contained a unique molecular identifier, enabling accurate counting of TCR cDNA molecules. Specific primers in the conserved constant-segment region were used to synthesize first-strand cDNA for the TCR alpha and beta chains. To control for contamination, every cDNA library carried two barcodes: a SMART-Mk sample barcode plus Illumina barcodes. Two successive PCR steps introduced TruSeq adapter sequences along with Illumina sample barcodes. Sequencing of the TCR alpha and beta cDNA libraries was done on the Illumina HiSeq platform using custom primers. Regarding the original processing steps: MiGEC processed the raw reads to extract unique molecular identifiers, while MiXCR was used to determine the CDR3 positions. For each individual, recombination models were inferred using an EM algorithm with the repgenHMM and IGoR tools. Shared clonotype analysis was performed with the tcR package in R, normalizing sharing by the product of cloneset sizes. Out-of-frame nonproductive sequences were analyzed to study raw recombination free of thymic and clonal selection effects. TCRdb reprocessing: public reads trimmed at Q25 with fastp, clones called with MiXCR, in-frame beta chains kept. Every distinct CDR3 protein forms one entry, paired with its most common genes and DNA. The V and J calls reflect TCRdb's pipeline rather than the authors' work. The sample records approximately 1.8 million distinct CDR3 sequences, about 32% of which are singletons. The ten top clones hold more than 0.25% of the sample.

This TCR was recovered from a newborn girl in good health. The sequenced sample consisted of cord blood. The chain couples TRBV28 to TRBJ2-5; the D gene cannot be resolved beyond TRBD1 or TRBD2, each matching 7 bases. The CDR3 region: CASSPGGEGQETQYF. At the DNA level, the sequence is TGTGCCAGCAGCCCAGGGGGGGAAGGGCAAGAGACCCAGTACTTC.